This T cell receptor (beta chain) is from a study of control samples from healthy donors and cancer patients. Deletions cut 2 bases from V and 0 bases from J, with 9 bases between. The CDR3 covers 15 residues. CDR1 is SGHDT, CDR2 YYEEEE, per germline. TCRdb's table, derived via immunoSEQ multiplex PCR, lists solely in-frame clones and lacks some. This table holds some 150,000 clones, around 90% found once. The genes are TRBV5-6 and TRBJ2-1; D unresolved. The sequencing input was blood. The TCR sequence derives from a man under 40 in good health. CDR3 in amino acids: CASSFWMNSYNEQFF. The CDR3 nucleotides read TGTGCCAGCAGCTTCTGGATGAACTCCTACAATGAGCAGTTCTTC.